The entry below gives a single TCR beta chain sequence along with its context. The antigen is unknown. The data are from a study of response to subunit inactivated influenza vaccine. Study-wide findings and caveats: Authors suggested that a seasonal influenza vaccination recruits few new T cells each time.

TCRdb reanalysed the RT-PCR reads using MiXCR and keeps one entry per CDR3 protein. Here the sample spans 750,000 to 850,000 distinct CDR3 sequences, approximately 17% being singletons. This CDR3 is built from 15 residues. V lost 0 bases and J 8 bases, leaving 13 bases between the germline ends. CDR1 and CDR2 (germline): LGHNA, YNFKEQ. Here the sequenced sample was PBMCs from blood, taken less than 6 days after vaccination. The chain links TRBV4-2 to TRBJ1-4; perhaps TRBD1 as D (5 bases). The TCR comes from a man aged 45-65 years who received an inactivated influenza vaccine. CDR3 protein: CASSQDRQGGEKLFF. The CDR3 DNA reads TGTGCCAGCAGCCAAGATCGTCAGGGAGGCGAAAAACTGTTTTTT.